Below, one T cell receptor (beta chain) is given with its context. This sample stems from a study of identical twins. The CDR3 covers 17 residues. Unmatched junction bases numbered 6, after V lost 0 bases and J lost 8 bases. Per the germline V gene, CDR1 is SGHNT and CDR2 is YENEEA. TCRdb passed the 5' RACE reads through MiXCR, listing each CDR3 protein once. The table includes roughly 480,000 distinct CDR3 sequences, 20% to 30% detected once. This sample also belongs to another study, concerning T cells expressing NK-cell markers.

The material sequenced was CD4+ T cells sorted from blood. The chain links TRBV11-3 to TRBJ2-1; 14 bases match TRBD2. This sequence originates from a woman younger than 35 in good health. CDR3 protein: CASSLDGETSGRDEQFF. The CDR3 nucleotides are TGTGCCAGCAGCTTAGATGGAGAGACTAGCGGGAGGGATGAGCAGTTCTTC.